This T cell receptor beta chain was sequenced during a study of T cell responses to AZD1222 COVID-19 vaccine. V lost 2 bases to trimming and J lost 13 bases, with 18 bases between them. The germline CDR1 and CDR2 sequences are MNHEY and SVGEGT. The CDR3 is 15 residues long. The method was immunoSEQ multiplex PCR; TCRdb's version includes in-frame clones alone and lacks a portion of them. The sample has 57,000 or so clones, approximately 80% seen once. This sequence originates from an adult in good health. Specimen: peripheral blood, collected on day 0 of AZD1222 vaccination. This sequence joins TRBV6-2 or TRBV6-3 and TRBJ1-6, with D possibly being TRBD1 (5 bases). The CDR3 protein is CASSYPGTTTAPLHF. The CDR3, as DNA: TGTGCCAGCAGTTACCCTGGGACTACAACAGCGCCCCTCCACTTT.